This T cell receptor (beta chain) was captured by sequencing in a study of control samples from healthy donors and cancer patients. The CDR3 spans 13 residues. The germline V gene encodes CDR1 SQVTM and CDR2 ANQGSEA. The V end was cut by 3 bases, the J end by 3 bases, with 12 bases between. The repertoire was sequenced with immunoSEQ multiplex PCR; TCRdb's copy has only in-frame clones and lacks some. This sample has 150,000 to 200,000 clones, with 91% found just once. The receptor was derived from a woman aged 25 to 39 in good health. Sequenced sample: blood. The V call is TRBV29-1, the J call TRBJ2-7; D gene ambiguous. CDR3 sequence (DNA): TGCAGCGTTGATAGGCTGACAAACTACGAGCAGTACTTC. This gives the protein CSVDRLTNYEQYF.